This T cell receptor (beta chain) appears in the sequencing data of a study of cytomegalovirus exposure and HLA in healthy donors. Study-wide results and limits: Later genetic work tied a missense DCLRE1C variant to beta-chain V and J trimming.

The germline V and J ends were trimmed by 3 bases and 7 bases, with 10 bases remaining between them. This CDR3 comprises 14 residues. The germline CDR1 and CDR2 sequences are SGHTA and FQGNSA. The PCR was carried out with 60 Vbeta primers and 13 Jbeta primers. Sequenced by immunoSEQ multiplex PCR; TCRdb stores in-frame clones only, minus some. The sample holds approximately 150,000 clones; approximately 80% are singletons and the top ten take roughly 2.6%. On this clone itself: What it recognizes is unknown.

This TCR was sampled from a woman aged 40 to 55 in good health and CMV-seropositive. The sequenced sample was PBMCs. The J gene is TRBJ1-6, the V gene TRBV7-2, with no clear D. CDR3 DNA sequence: TGTGCCAGCAGCTTCAGGCAGGTCAATTCACCCCTCCACTTT. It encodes CASSFRQVNSPLHF. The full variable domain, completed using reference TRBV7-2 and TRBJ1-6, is GAGVSQSPSNKVTEKGKDVELRCDPISGHTALYWYRQSLGQGLEFLIYFQGNSAPDKSGLPSDRFSAERTGGSVSTLTIQRTQQEDSAVYLCASSFRQVNSPLHFGNGTRLTVT.